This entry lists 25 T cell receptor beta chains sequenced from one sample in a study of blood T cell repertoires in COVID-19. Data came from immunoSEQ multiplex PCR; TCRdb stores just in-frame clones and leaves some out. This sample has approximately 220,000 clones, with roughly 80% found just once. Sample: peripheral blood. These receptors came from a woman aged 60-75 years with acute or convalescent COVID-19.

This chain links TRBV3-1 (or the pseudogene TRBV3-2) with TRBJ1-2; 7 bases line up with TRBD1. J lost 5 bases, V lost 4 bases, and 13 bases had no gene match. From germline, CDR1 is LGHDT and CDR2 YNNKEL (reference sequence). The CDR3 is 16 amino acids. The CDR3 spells CASSLRQGPRGYGYTF. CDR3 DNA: TGTGCCAGCAGCCTCAGACAGGGCCCGAGGGGGTATGGCTACACCTTC.

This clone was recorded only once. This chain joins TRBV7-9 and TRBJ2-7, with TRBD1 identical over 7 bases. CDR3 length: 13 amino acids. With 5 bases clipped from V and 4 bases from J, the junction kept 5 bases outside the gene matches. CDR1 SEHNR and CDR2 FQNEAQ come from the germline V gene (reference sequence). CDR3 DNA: TGTGCCAGCAGCACAGGACAGGAGTACGAGCAGTACTTC. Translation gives CASSTGQEYEQYF. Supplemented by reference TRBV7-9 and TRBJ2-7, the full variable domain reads DTGVSQNPRHKITKRGQNVTFRCDPISEHNRLYWYRQTLGQGPEFLTYFQNEAQLEKSRLLSDRFSAERPKGSFSTLEIQRTEQGDSAMYLCASSTGQEYEQYFGPGTRLTVT.

This chain's CDR3 is CASSEVNEQYF. The CDR3 bases are TGTGCCAGCAGTGAAGTAAACGAGCAGTACTTC. The rearrangement links TRBV6-1 to TRBJ2-7; unclear D gene. Looked up from germline, CDR1 is MNHNS and CDR2 is SASEGT. Between the trimmed V and J ends, which lost 1 base and 5 bases, there was a span of 3 bases. This CDR3 comprises 11 residues.

The CDR3 loop reads CASSQSGTGGYEQYF. The CDR3 nucleotides read TGTGCCAGCAGTCAATCCGGGACAGGGGGATACGAGCAGTACTTC. V is TRBV6-5 and J is TRBJ2-7; the match to TRBD1 covers 11 bases. Germline lookup yields CDR1 MNHEY and CDR2 SVGAGI. The V segment lost 5 bases and the J segment 4 bases; nucleotides outside the gene matches: 7. This CDR3 has 15 amino acids.

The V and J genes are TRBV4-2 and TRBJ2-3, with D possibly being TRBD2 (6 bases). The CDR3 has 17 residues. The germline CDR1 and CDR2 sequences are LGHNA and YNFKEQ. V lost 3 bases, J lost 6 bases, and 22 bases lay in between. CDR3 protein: CASSQEPSGPRRDTQYF. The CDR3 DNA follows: TGTGCCAGCAGCCAGGAACCAAGCGGGCCGCGCCGCGATACGCAGTATTTT.

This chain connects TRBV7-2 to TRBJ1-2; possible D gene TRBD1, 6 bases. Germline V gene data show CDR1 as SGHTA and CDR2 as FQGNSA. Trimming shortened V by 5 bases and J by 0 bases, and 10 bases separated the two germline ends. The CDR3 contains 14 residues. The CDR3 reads CASSPGQTNYGYTF. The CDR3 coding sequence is TGTGCCAGCAGCCCCGGACAGACTAACTATGGCTACACCTTC.

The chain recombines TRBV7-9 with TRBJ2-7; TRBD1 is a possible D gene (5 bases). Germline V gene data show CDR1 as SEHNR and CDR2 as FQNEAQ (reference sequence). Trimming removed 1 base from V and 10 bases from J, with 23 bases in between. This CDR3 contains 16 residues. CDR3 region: CASSLVSWRQGAFQYF. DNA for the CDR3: TGTGCCAGCAGCTTAGTTTCGTGGCGTCAGGGCGCCTTCCAGTACTTC.

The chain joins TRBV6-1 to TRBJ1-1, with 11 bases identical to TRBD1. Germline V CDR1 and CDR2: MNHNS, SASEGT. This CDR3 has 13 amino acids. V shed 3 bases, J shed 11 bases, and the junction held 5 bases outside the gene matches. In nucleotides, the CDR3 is TGTGCCAGCAGTGAGGGGACAGGGGGTAGGGCTTTCTTT. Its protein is CASSEGTGGRAFF.

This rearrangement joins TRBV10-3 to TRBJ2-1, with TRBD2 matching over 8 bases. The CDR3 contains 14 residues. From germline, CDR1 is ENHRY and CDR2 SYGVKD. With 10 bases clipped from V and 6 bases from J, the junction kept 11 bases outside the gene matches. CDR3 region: CATSGVSGVNEQFF. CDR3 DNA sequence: TGTGCCACGAGCGGTGTTAGCGGGGTCAATGAGCAGTTCTTC.

The CDR3 spells CASSPGTLQETQYF. Written as DNA, the CDR3 is TGTGCCAGCAGCCCAGGGACACTCCAAGAGACCCAGTACTTC. V and J are TRBV11-2 and TRBJ2-5; a possible D gene is TRBD1 (6 bases). Trimming removed 5 bases from V and 1 base from J, with 11 bases in between. Germline V gene sequence: CDR1 SGHAT, CDR2 FQNNGV. The CDR3 loop spans 14 amino acids.

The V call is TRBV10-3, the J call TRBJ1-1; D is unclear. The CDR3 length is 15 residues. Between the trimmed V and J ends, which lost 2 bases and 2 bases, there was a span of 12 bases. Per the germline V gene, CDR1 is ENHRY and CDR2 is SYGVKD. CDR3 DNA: TGTGCCATCAGTGAGGAGGGCAGGCAAAACACTGAAGCTTTCTTT. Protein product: CAISEEGRQNTEAFF.

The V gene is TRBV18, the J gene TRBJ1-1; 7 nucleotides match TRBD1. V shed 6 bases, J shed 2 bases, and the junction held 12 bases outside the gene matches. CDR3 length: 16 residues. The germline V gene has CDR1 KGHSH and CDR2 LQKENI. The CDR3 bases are TGTGCCAGCTCCCCGTTGGAGGGGGCACTTAACACTGAAGCTTTCTTT. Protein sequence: CASSPLEGALNTEAFF.

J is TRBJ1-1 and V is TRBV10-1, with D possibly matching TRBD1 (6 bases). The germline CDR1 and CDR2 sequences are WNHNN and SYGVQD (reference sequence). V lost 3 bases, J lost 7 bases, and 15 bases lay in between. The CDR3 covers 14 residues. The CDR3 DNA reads TGCGCCAGCAGTGAAATAGGACAGCCACTTGAAGCTTTCTTT. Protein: CASSEIGQPLEAFF.

CDR3 DNA sequence: TGTGCCAGCAGCTCAGGGTTAGCGAACACCGGGGAGCTGTTTTTT. Translating gives CASSSGLANTGELFF. The chain employs TRBV5-6 and TRBJ2-2; weak D call: TRBD1 (5 bases). Looked up from germline, CDR1 is SGHDT and CDR2 is YYEEEE. There are 15 residues in the CDR3. V was shortened by 3 bases and J by 0 bases, with 9 bases between the two germline ends.

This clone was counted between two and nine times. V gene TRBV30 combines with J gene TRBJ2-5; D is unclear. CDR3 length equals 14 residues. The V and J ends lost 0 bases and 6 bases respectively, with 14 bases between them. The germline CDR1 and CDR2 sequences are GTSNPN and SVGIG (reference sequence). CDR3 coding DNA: TGTGCCTGGAGTGTTTCCAGAACCTCGCAGACCCAGTACTTC. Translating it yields CAWSVSRTSQTQYF.

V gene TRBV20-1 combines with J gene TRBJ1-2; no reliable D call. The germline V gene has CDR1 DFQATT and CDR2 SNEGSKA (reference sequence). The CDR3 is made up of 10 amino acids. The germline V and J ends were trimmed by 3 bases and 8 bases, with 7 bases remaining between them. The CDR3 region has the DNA TGCAGTGCTAGTCCAGTCGGCTACACCTTC. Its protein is CSASPVGYTF.

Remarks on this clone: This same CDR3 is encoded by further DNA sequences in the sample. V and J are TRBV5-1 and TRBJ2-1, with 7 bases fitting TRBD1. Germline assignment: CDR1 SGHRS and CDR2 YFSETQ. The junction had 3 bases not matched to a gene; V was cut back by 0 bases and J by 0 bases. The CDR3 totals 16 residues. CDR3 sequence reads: CASSLGQGSSYNEQFF. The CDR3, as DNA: TGCGCCAGCAGCTTGGGACAGGGCAGCTCCTACAATGAGCAGTTCTTC.

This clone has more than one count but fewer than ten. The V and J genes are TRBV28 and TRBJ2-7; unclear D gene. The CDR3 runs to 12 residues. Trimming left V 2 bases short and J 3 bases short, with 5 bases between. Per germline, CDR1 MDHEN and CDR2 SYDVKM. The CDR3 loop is CASSLPRYEQYF. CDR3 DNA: TGTGCCAGCAGTTTACCGCGCTACGAGCAGTACTTC.

CDR3 region: CASSLRDSANTGELFF. The CDR3 nucleotides are TGTGCCAGCAGCCTACGGGACAGCGCGAACACCGGGGAGCTGTTTTTT. The chain employs TRBV5-4 and TRBJ2-2; TRBD1 matches 7 bases. J gave up 0 bases and V 4 bases, and 6 bases lay outside the gene matches. Per germline, CDR1 SGHNT and CDR2 YYREEE (reference sequence). This CDR3 contains 16 residues.

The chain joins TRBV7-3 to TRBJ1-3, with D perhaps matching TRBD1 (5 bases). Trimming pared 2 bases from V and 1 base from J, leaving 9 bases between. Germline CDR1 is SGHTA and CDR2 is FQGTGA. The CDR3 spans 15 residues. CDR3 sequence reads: CASSLGGVSGNTIYF. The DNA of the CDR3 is TGTGCCAGCAGCTTAGGGGGGGTATCTGGAAACACCATATATTTT.

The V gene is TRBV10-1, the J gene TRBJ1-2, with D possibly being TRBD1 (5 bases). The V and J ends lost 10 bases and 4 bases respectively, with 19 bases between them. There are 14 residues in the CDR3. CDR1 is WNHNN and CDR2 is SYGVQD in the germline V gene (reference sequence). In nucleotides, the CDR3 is TGCGCCACCGTACAGGCTCTCTTCCTCTATGGCTACACCTTC. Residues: CATVQALFLYGYTF.

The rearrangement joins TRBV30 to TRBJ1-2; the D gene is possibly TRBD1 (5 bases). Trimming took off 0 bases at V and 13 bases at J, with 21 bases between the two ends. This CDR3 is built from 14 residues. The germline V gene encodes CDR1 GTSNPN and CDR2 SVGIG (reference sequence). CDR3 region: CAWSVPPGIQEGTF. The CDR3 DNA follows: TGTGCCTGGAGTGTACCCCCAGGTATACAGGAGGGCACCTTC. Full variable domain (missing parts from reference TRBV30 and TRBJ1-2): SQTIHQWPATLVQPVGSPLSLECTVEGTSNPNLYWYRQAAGRGLQLLFYSVGIGQISSEVPQNLSASRPQDRQFILSSKKLLLSDSGFYLCAWSVPPGIQEGTFGSGTRLTVV.

Here the CDR3 DNA reads TGTGCCAGCAGCATACGACGGGACAGGGGGTCAGGTCAGCCCCAGCATTTT. Protein sequence: CASSIRRDRGSGQPQHF. The chain is built from TRBV5-6 and TRBJ1-5; 11 positions match TRBD1. Germline V gene data show CDR1 as SGHDT and CDR2 as YYEEEE. This CDR3 comprises 17 residues. The ends lost 4 bases at V and 6 bases at J; junction bases unmatched: 12.

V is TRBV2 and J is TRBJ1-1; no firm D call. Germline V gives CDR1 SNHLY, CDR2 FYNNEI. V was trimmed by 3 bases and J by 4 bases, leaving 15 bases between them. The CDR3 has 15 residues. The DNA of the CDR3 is TGTGCCAGCAGTGAGTTAGGACTGGGTTTCACTGAAGCTTTCTTT. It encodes CASSELGLGFTEAFF.

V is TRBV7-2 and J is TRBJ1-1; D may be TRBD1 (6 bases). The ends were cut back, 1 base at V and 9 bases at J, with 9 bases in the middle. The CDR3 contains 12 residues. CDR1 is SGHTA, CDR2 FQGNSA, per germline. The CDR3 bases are TGTGCCAGCAGCTTAGGAGGACAGAAAGCTTTCTTT. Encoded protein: CASSLGGQKAFF.